The clone carrying this T cell receptor (beta chain) was found many times. This specimen comes from a study of human T cells and chemical hapten exposure. As for time point: patch test 1, 2 weeks after DPC sensitization. Regarding treatment: therapeutic diphenylcyclopropenone sensitization with weekly scalp DPC. TCRdb redid the calling of the RACE reads with MiXCR, one entry per CDR3 protein. The table has about 380,000 distinct CDR3 sequences, roughly 4.8% seen once. This CDR3 is 13 amino acids long. V lost 5 bases and J 6 bases, leaving 10 bases between the germline ends. The germline gives CDR1 SEHNR, CDR2 FQNEAQ (reference sequence).

The specimen comprised whole blood, sampled in connection with sensitization to the hapten diphenylcyclopropenone (DPC). The chain has TRBV7-9 and TRBJ1-4, with a possible D match to TRBD1 (5 bases). This TCR came from a woman between 50 and 59 years old with alopecia areata. Some clones in this sample may be carry-over from other donors' samples. The CDR3 loop is CASSPRTYEKLFF. The CDR3 coding sequence is TGTGCCAGCAGCCCCCGGACATATGAAAAACTGTTTTTT.